Below are 32 T cell receptor beta chains sequenced from a single sample in a study of post-analysis software for immune sequencing data. Study conclusions and caveats: There were about 5 TRBV segments more frequent in patients than controls, and TRBV5-6, TRBV5-1 and TRBV20-1 were among them.

No antigen has been assigned to these receptors. Prepared TCR beta cDNA libraries contained unique molecular identifiers. TCRdb passed the PCR reads through MiXCR, listing each CDR3 protein once. The data hold hundreds of thousands of distinct CDR3 sequences, with 35% to 40% observed a single time. Sequencing used blood. Receptors were obtained from a girl aged 5-17 years with multiple sclerosis.

At least ten counts were recorded for this clonotype. The chain uses TRBV27 and TRBJ2-6; D not resolved. The V end lost 6 bases, the J end lost 0 bases, and 15 bases lay between the germline ends. CDR3 length: 17 amino acids. Germline-derived CDR1 and CDR2 are MNHEY and SMNVEV (reference sequence). CDR3: CASSLLWASSGANVLTF. The CDR3 DNA is TGTGCCAGCAGCCTCCTTTGGGCCAGCTCTGGGGCCAACGTCCTGACTTTC.

The chain is built from TRBV12-3 or TRBV12-4 and TRBJ2-3, with D perhaps matching TRBD2 (5 bases). The CDR3 sequence is 17 residues long. Trimming removed 4 bases from V and 0 bases from J, with 17 bases in between. The CDR3 DNA sequence: TGTGCCAGCAGTTCGGCGACTAAACCAATGAGCACAGATACGCAGTATTTT. It codes for CASSSATKPMSTDTQYF.

In the case of this clonotype: A much larger clone lies a single base off, so this may be a read error. This sequence joins TRBV28 and TRBJ2-3; 7 positions agree with TRBD1. Trimming removed 5 bases from V and 3 bases from J; junction bases left unmatched: 5. The CDR3 has 14 residues. Germline V gives CDR1 MDHEN, CDR2 SYDVKM. The CDR3 reads CASSIRQGTDTQYF. CDR3 nucleotides: TGTGCCAGCAGTATCAGACAGGGAACAGATACGCAGTATTTT.

The chain is built from TRBV12-3 or TRBV12-4 and TRBJ2-4, with TRBD2 as a possible D gene (5 bases). The J call may be faulty, since TRBJ2-5 better matches the DNA end. The CDR3 runs 13 residues. In DNA form, the CDR3 reads TGTGCCAGCAGTTTAGGGCGAGGGGAGACCCAGTACTTC. This translates into CASSLGRGETQYF.

This clonotype was recorded at least ten times. The chain recombines TRBV24-1 with TRBJ2-6; D ambiguous. The CDR3 is 15 residues long. Per germline, CDR1 KGHDR and CDR2 SFDVKD. V was trimmed by 9 bases and J by 0 bases, leaving 11 bases between them. The DNA of the CDR3 is TGTGCCACCGGTAGCTCTCTCTCTGGGGCCAACGTCCTGACTTTC. This gives the protein CATGSSLSGANVLTF.

Regarding this clonotype: Just one base apart from a much larger clone, this may be a read error. The CDR3 nucleotides are TGCGCCAGCAGCCCACGAAATAGTAGGCGCTACGAGCAGTACTTC. Its protein product is CASSPRNSRRYEQYF. J is TRBJ2-7 and V is TRBV4-1; D is uncertain. CDR1 MGHRA and CDR2 YSYEKL come from the germline V gene. The ends were cut back, 4 bases at V and 3 bases at J, with 16 bases in the middle. This CDR3 has 15 residues.

V gene TRBV12-3 or TRBV12-4 combines with J gene TRBJ2-3; 9 nucleotides match TRBD2. This CDR3 spans 16 amino acids. The ends lost 3 bases at V and 0 bases at J; junction bases unmatched: 4. CDR3: CASSFAGGLSTDTQYF. CDR3 nucleotides: TGTGCCAGCAGTTTTGCGGGAGGGTTGAGCACAGATACGCAGTATTTT.

The rearrangement links TRBV18 to TRBJ2-1; D is ambiguous. Trimming took off 2 bases at V and 9 bases at J, with 8 bases between the two ends. Germline V CDR1 and CDR2: KGHSH, LQKENI. This CDR3 has 12 residues. The chain's CDR3 is CASSPTGFEQFF. The DNA of the CDR3 is TGTGCCAGCTCACCAACGGGTTTTGAGCAGTTCTTC.

This clonotype was seen ten or more times. This chain uses TRBV5-1 with TRBJ2-1; 7 bases are shared with TRBD1. Germline CDR1 SGHRS, CDR2 YFSETQ. CDR3 length: 14 residues. The ends lost 6 bases at V and 10 bases at J; junction bases unmatched: 13. The CDR3 here is CASIHSPGQPEQFF. In nucleotides, the CDR3 is TGCGCCAGCATCCACTCCCCGGGACAGCCAGAGCAGTTCTTC.

In its sample, this clonotype was seen a few times. The gene calls are TRBV27 and TRBJ2-7; unclear D gene. Germline loops: CDR1 MNHEY, CDR2 SMNVEV (reference sequence). Trimming took off 3 bases at V and 2 bases at J, with 11 bases between the two ends. This CDR3 spans 14 amino acids. The chain's CDR3 is CASSLGPFTYEQYF. The CDR3, as DNA: TGTGCCAGCAGTTTGGGCCCCTTCACCTACGAGCAGTACTTC.

The sample holds many counts of this clonotype. The chain couples TRBV15 to TRBJ2-5; a possible D gene is TRBD1 (5 bases). The CDR3 is 13 amino acids. The V end was cut by 5 bases, the J end by 2 bases, with 9 bases between. CDR1 and CDR2 (germline): LNHNV, YYDKDF (reference sequence). The CDR3 region is CATSRTIQETQYF. The CDR3 bases are TGTGCCACCAGCCGGACAATACAAGAGACCCAGTACTTC.

The chain has TRBV9 and TRBJ2-3; TRBD2 matches 7 bases. The CDR3 runs 14 residues. The V and J ends lost 0 bases and 9 bases, in that order; junction bases with no gene match: 7. From germline, CDR1 is SGDLS and CDR2 YYNGEE. DNA for the CDR3: TGTGCCAGCAGCGTAGGGGGAGGGCCTCTCACGCAGTATTTT. Protein sequence: CASSVGGGPLTQYF.

The rearrangement uses TRBV15 and TRBJ1-5, with 9 bases that match TRBD1. V was pared by 3 bases and J by 2 bases, with 5 bases of the junction left unmatched. CDR3 length: 16 amino acids. Germline CDR1 LNHNV, CDR2 YYDKDF (reference sequence). The CDR3 sequence: CATSSRTGAGNQPQHF. Here the CDR3 DNA reads TGTGCCACCAGCAGTAGGACAGGGGCGGGCAATCAGCCCCAGCATTTT.

This chain connects TRBV6-5 to TRBJ1-1; the D gene is possibly TRBD1 (5 bases). Trimming removed 4 bases from V and 8 bases from J, with 14 bases in between. The CDR3 length is 13 residues. Germline V gene lookup returns CDR1 MNHEY and CDR2 SVGAGI. The CDR3 DNA reads TGTGCCAGCAGTTCCGGGGGATGGGGGGAAGCTTTCTTT. This sequence encodes CASSSGGWGEAFF.

This clonotype was counted at least ten times. The chain recombines TRBV3-1 with TRBJ2-3; 7 bases are shared with TRBD2. CDR3 length: 16 residues. The V gene end was trimmed by 0 bases and the J gene end by 3 bases; junction bases not matched to a gene: 6. CDR1 and CDR2 from the germline V gene are LGHDT and YNNKEL (reference sequence). The DNA for the CDR3 is TGTGCCAGCAGCCAAGATTGGGGGGGGGATACAGATACGCAGTATTTT. It codes for CASSQDWGGDTDTQYF.

The table lists this clonotype with many counts. The chain carries TRBV29-1 and TRBJ1-5; 11 bases fit TRBD1. J gave up 4 bases and V 0 bases, and 14 bases lay outside the gene matches. Germline CDR1 is SQVTM and CDR2 is ANQGSEA. The CDR3 has 19 amino acids. CDR3 amino acids: CSVEDHRGQGDPRNQPQHF. CDR3 coding DNA: TGCAGCGTTGAAGATCACCGGGGACAGGGGGATCCGAGGAATCAGCCCCAGCATTTT.

The V and J genes are TRBV20-1 and TRBJ2-1; TRBD2 agrees at 15 bases. The germline gives CDR1 DFQATT, CDR2 SNEGSKA (reference sequence). CDR3 size: 16 residues. With V trimmed by 4 bases and J by 8 bases, 9 bases remained unmatched. The CDR3 is CSAKGLAGGSTHEQFF. Written as DNA, the CDR3 is TGCAGTGCTAAGGGACTAGCGGGGGGTTCTACCCATGAGCAGTTCTTC.

This clonotype was counted only a few times. The J gene is TRBJ2-7, the V gene TRBV9; the match to TRBD2 covers 9 bases. J gave up 3 bases and V 6 bases, and 7 bases lay outside the gene matches. The CDR3 sequence is 14 residues long. CDR1 is SGDLS, CDR2 YYNGEE, per germline. The CDR3 DNA reads TGTGCCAGCACTACCTTAGCGGGAGTCTACGAGCAGTACTTC. Its protein is CASTTLAGVYEQYF.

Of note for this clonotype: A single base separates this from a much larger clone, so it may be a read error. The chain links TRBV29-1 to TRBJ2-1; 10 nucleotides line up with TRBD1. This CDR3 has 15 amino acids. Germline CDR1 SQVTM, CDR2 ANQGSEA. The J segment lost 9 bases and the V segment lost 6 bases, leaving 14 bases of the junction unmatched. CDR3 nucleotide sequence: TGCAGCGTCGCGCCTGGACAGGGGGGCTGCGGTGAGCAGTTCTTC. Amino acids: CSVAPGQGGCGEQFF.

This chain joins TRBV20-1 and TRBJ1-2, with D possibly matching TRBD1 (6 bases). V lost 1 base and J 8 bases, leaving 20 bases between the germline ends. Germline CDR1 is DFQATT and CDR2 is SNEGSKA (reference sequence). The CDR3 extends over 15 amino acids. CDR3 in DNA: TGCAGTGCTAGAGGGCCAAAGTGGGGGCTCATCGGCTACACCTTC. Protein sequence: CSARGPKWGLIGYTF.

A remark on this clonotype: With a much larger clone just one base away, this may be a read error. The chain has TRBV5-1 and TRBJ2-3, with no clear D. Deletions cut 5 bases from V and 0 bases from J, with 13 bases between. The CDR3 runs 15 residues. Germline-derived CDR1 and CDR2 are SGHRS and YFSETQ. The chain's CDR3 is CASRVRGLSTDTQYF. For the CDR3, the DNA is TGCGCCAGCAGGGTACGCGGTCTTAGCACAGATACGCAGTATTTT.

This clonotype was picked up a small number of times. The chain carries TRBV6-6 and TRBJ1-1; D ambiguous. Between the trimmed V and J ends, which lost 7 bases and 6 bases, there was a span of 18 bases. The CDR3 contains 14 residues. From germline, CDR1 is MNHNY and CDR2 SVGAGI (reference sequence). This CDR3 reads CASIAAIRAPEAFF. The DNA for the CDR3 is TGTGCCAGCATTGCCGCAATTAGGGCCCCTGAAGCTTTCTTT.

This chain uses TRBV7-2 with TRBJ2-7; 16 nucleotides line up with TRBD2. Germline lookup yields CDR1 SGHTA and CDR2 FQGNSA. V lost 1 base and J lost 4; bases outside the gene matches: 7. The CDR3 extends over 18 amino acids. The CDR3 region has the DNA TGTGCCAGCAGCTTAGGCGGTTCGGGACTAGCGGGGGGGTACGAGCAGTACTTC. Amino acids: CASSLGGSGLAGGYEQYF.

There are a few counts of this clonotype. This chain joins TRBV3-1 and TRBJ2-1; TRBD2 matches at 8 bases. J gave up 5 bases and V 5 bases, and 8 bases lay outside the gene matches. The length of the CDR3 is 15 residues. Germline CDR1 is LGHDT and CDR2 is YNNKEL (reference sequence). CDR3 sequence reads: CASSFSGAGDNEQFF. Here the CDR3 DNA reads TGTGCCAGCAGCTTCAGTGGAGCGGGAGACAATGAGCAGTTCTTC.

A word on this clonotype: A read error may explain this, as a much larger clone is one base away. The J gene is TRBJ2-7, the V gene TRBV24-1; 7 bases are shared with TRBD1. CDR3 length: 13 amino acids. Germline V lookup: CDR1 KGHDR, CDR2 SFDVKD. V was clipped by 8 bases and J by 10 bases; unmatched bases: 13. CDR3 sequence reads: CATKQGYQEAQYF. As DNA, the CDR3 is TGTGCCACCAAACAGGGGTACCAAGAGGCCCAGTACTTC.

Only a few counts were recorded for this clonotype. Just one base apart from a much larger clone, this may be a read error. The chain combines TRBV12-3 or TRBV12-4 with TRBJ2-1; D may be TRBD2 (5 bases). Deletions cut 7 bases from V and 3 bases from J, with 19 bases between. This CDR3 comprises 16 residues. The CDR3 sequence is CASTLRVEGVYNEQFF. CDR3 DNA: TGTGCCAGCACCTTGAGGGTTGAGGGAGTCTACAATGAGCAGTTCTTC.

DNA of the CDR3: TGCAGTGCTAGAGCGGGGGGGCAAGAGACCCAGTACTTC. It codes for CSARAGGQETQYF. The chain combines TRBV20-1 with TRBJ2-5; 8 bases agree with TRBD2. Germline V lookup: CDR1 DFQATT, CDR2 SNEGSKA (reference sequence). This CDR3 is 13 amino acids long. Unmatched junction bases numbered 0, after V lost 1 base and J lost 2 bases.

This clonotype was recorded many times. The chain carries TRBV4-2 and TRBJ1-5; 8 bases are shared with TRBD1. The CDR3 spans 15 residues. Germline trimming cut 0 bases from V and 6 bases from J; bases unmatched to any gene: 4. Germline V gene data show CDR1 as LGHNA and CDR2 as YNFKEQ. For the CDR3, the DNA is TGTGCCAGCAGCCAAGATGGACAGGGCGGTCAGCCCCAGCATTTT. Amino acids: CASSQDGQGGQPQHF.

The chain links TRBV28 to TRBJ1-5; perhaps TRBD1 as D (6 bases). CDR3 length: 16 residues. Per the germline V gene, CDR1 is MDHEN and CDR2 is SYDVKM. Trimming stripped 6 bases from V and 2 bases from J, with 17 bases between. The CDR3 DNA reads TGTGCCAGCAGGAGGACAGTATACGTGGGCAATCAGCCCCAGCATTTT. Protein product: CASRRTVYVGNQPQHF.

The table lists this clonotype with many counts. V gene TRBV12-3 or TRBV12-4 combines with J gene TRBJ2-3; D is perhaps TRBD1 or TRBD2 (5 bases each). V was pared by 6 bases and J by 2 bases, with 15 bases between. The CDR3 sequence is 15 residues long. CDR3 sequence (DNA): TGTGCCAGCAGCTCCGGGACCAACCCCACAGATACGCAGTATTTT. This translates into CASSSGTNPTDTQYF.

This clonotype came up many times. V usage is TRBV24-1 and J usage is TRBJ2-5; 11 bases match TRBD2. Germline CDR1 is KGHDR and CDR2 is SFDVKD. With 4 bases clipped from V and 4 bases from J, the junction kept 4 bases outside the gene matches. The CDR3 totals 15 residues. CDR3 bases: TGTGCCACCAGTGACGGGACTAGCGGTGGAGAGACCCAGTACTTC. Residues: CATSDGTSGGETQYF.

Comments on this clonotype: This may be a read error, as it is one base from a much larger clone. The DNA for the CDR3 is TGTGCCACCAGTGGGGGCCAGGGCAACACAGATACGCAGTATTTT. It encodes CATSGGQGNTDTQYF. The rearrangement links TRBV24-1 to TRBJ2-3; a possible D gene is TRBD1 (5 bases). The CDR3 is 15 amino acids. Trimming removed 5 bases from V and 2 bases from J, with 13 bases in between. Germline CDR1 is KGHDR and CDR2 is SFDVKD.